This paragraph reports one T cell receptor beta chain. This specimen belongs to a study of blood T cell repertoires in COVID-19. CDR3 length equals 14 residues. Trimming shortened V by 2 bases and J by 5 bases, and 12 bases separated the two germline ends. Germline CDR1 SGHNT, CDR2 YYREEE (reference sequence). Some clones are missing from TCRdb's copy, which holds only in-frame ones; the method was immunoSEQ multiplex PCR. The table records approximately 54,000 clones, roughly 88% of them present only once. The sequence was obtained from a human donor in a cohort sampled during active COVID-19. The rearrangement joins TRBV5-4 to TRBJ2-3, with D possibly TRBD2 on 7 matching bases. The sample comprised peripheral blood. CDR3 sequence reads: CASSFSGGGDTQYF. The CDR3 DNA is TGTGCCAGCAGCTTTTCGGGGGGCGGAGATACGCAGTATTTT.